This TCR beta chain is from a study of shared clonotypes between healthy human individuals. Study-wide findings and caveats: Among non-shared clonotypes, generation probabilities were lower than among those shared by all four donors. A generally larger estimated richness was seen in naive subsets than in memory subsets. When naive CD4 clonotypes were compared across a few donors, 4% to 6.5% were shared.

TCRdb's table, derived via immunoSEQ multiplex PCR, lists solely in-frame clones and lacks some. The sample holds 2 million to 3 million clones, 93% seen once. Regarding this clone: Its antigen is unknown.

The ends were cut back, 5 bases at V and 8 bases at J, with 16 bases in the middle. Germline V gene lookup returns CDR1 MDHEN and CDR2 SYDVKM. CDR3 length: 14 amino acids. Recent vaccinations or acute infections were absent in the healthy HIV-negative adult donors. The TCR was taken from a man aged 18 to 29 in good health. Some clones in this sample may be carry-over from other donors' samples. The sequencing input was naive CD4+ T cells from PBMCs. The subset is: CD45RA+ positively selected. The chain is built from TRBV28 and TRBJ2-1, with D possibly TRBD1 on 6 matching bases. Here the CDR3 reads CASSPWTVGDEQFF. CDR3 in DNA: TGTGCCAGCAGTCCATGGACAGTGGGCGATGAGCAGTTCTTC.